Following are 13 T cell receptor beta chains from one sample sequenced in a study of blood T cell repertoires in COVID-19. Only in-frame clones appear in the TCRdb table, and some are missing; sequencing was by immunoSEQ multiplex PCR. The table records 50,000 to 70,000 clones, roughly 86% of them present only once. Sequenced material: peripheral blood. The receptors shown here come from a man aged 55-75 years with active or convalescent COVID-19.

This chain links TRBV7-2 with TRBJ2-5; the match to TRBD2 covers 10 bases. Trimming cost V 6 bases and J 4 bases; bases outside gene matches: 2. The CDR3 is 13 residues long. From germline, CDR1 is SGHTA and CDR2 FQGNSA. The CDR3 region has the DNA TGTGCCAGCAGGCGACTAGCGGGAGAGACCCAGTACTTC. Translation gives CASRRLAGETQYF.

V is TRBV11-2 and J is TRBJ2-1; TRBD2 matches at 10 bases. The V and J ends lost 0 bases and 10 bases, in that order; junction bases with no gene match: 12. This CDR3 comprises 17 residues. CDR1 and CDR2 (germline): SGHAT, FQNNGV. The CDR3 DNA is TGTGCCAGCAGCTTAGATATTTTCCTAGCGGGAGTTGGAGAGCAGTTCTTC. This gives the protein CASSLDIFLAGVGEQFF.

V usage is TRBV29-1 and J usage is TRBJ1-1; 7 nucleotides line up with TRBD1. The CDR3 is 14 residues long. The J segment lost 1 base and the V segment lost 3 bases, leaving 5 bases of the junction unmatched. Per the germline V gene, CDR1 is SQVTM and CDR2 is ANQGSEA. CDR3 loop: CSVDEQGKNTEAFF. The CDR3 nucleotides read TGCAGCGTTGACGAACAGGGGAAGAACACTGAAGCTTTCTTT.

The count of this clone is one. The chain combines TRBV10-1 with TRBJ2-5; TRBD2 matches 12 bases. Germline assignment: CDR1 WNHNN and CDR2 SYGVQD (reference sequence). The CDR3 loop spans 15 amino acids. J lost 5 bases, V lost 5 bases, and 6 bases had no gene match. Here the CDR3 reads CASSRVGTSGETQYF. CDR3 nucleotide sequence: TGCGCCAGCAGTAGGGTCGGGACTAGCGGGGAGACCCAGTACTTC.

This clone has only a few counts. The genes are TRBV9 and TRBJ1-5; D gene uncertain. CDR1 and CDR2 (germline): SGDLS, YYNGEE. V was clipped by 2 bases and J by 9 bases, with 12 bases between them. The CDR3 is made up of 13 amino acids. CDR3 in DNA: TGTGCCAGCAGCGTGACGGGAGCTGGGCCCCAGCATTTT. This encodes CASSVTGAGPQHF.

V is TRBV19 and J is TRBJ2-7, with 7 bases matching TRBD1. Trimming took 5 bases from V and 1 from J; bases not matched to a gene: 5. This CDR3 region has 14 residues. Germline CDR1 LNHDA, CDR2 SQIVND (reference sequence). The CDR3 nucleotides are TGTGCCAGTAGTTCGACAGGGTGGTCCTACGAGCAGTACTTC. It is translated as CASSSTGWSYEQYF.

J is TRBJ1-3 and V is TRBV27; TRBD1 aligns across 9 bases. Germline trimming cut 5 bases from V and 1 base from J; bases unmatched to any gene: 3. Germline CDR1 is MNHEY and CDR2 is SMNVEV (reference sequence). The CDR3 has 15 amino acids. In DNA form, the CDR3 reads TGTGCCAGCAGTCCTGGACAGGGGTCTGGAAACACCATATATTTT. Amino acids: CASSPGQGSGNTIYF.

V is TRBV9 and J is TRBJ2-2; the match to TRBD1 covers 8 bases. Trimming removed 5 bases from V and 1 base from J; junction bases left unmatched: 4. The CDR3 is 15 amino acids. Germline-derived CDR1 and CDR2 are SGDLS and YYNGEE. CDR3 nucleotides: TGTGCCAGCAGGGCCGGGACAGGGAACACCGGGGAGCTGTTTTTT. Translating gives CASRAGTGNTGELFF. The full variable domain, completed using reference TRBV9 and TRBJ2-2, is DSGVTQTPKHLITATGQRVTLRCSPRSGDLSVYWYQQSLDQGLQFLIQYYNGEERAKGNILERFSAQQFPDLHSELNLSSLELGDSALYFCASRAGTGNTGELFFGEGSRLTVL.

V is TRBV6-6 and J is TRBJ2-2, with 8 bases lining up with TRBD1. CDR1 is MNHNY and CDR2 is SVGAGI in the germline V gene (reference sequence). The junction had 3 bases not matched to a gene; V was cut back by 6 bases and J by 6 bases. The CDR3 consists of 13 residues. For the CDR3, the DNA is TGTGCCAGCAGCCGACAGGGGTCCGGGGAGCTGTTTTTT. Its translation is CASSRQGSGELFF.

The chain uses TRBV9 and TRBJ2-4; 7 bases match TRBD2. Germline trimming cut 3 bases from V and 0 bases from J; bases unmatched to any gene: 12. The germline CDR1 and CDR2 sequences are SGDLS and YYNGEE. The CDR3 is made up of 18 amino acids. CDR3 sequence: CASSGEASGNLAKNIQYF. Here the CDR3 DNA reads TGTGCCAGCAGCGGGGAAGCTAGCGGAAATCTAGCCAAAAACATTCAGTACTTC.

This chain joins TRBV2 and TRBJ2-3, with 7 positions matching TRBD1. This CDR3 region has 13 residues. The J segment lost 4 bases and the V segment lost 4 bases, leaving 2 bases of the junction unmatched. Germline assignment: CDR1 SNHLY and CDR2 FYNNEI. The chain's CDR3 is CASSVQGSDTQYF. The CDR3 DNA reads TGTGCCAGCAGTGTACAGGGGTCAGATACGCAGTATTTT.

The chain is built from TRBV29-1 and TRBJ2-7; 9 bases map to TRBD1. Germline CDR1 is SQVTM and CDR2 is ANQGSEA. Trimming at V came to 6 bases and at J to 4 bases, leaving 7 bases not matched to a gene. The CDR3 spans 13 residues. DNA for the CDR3: TGCAGCGTATCCGGGACAGGGAATTACGAGCAGTACTTC. Its translation is CSVSGTGNYEQYF.

This chain connects TRBV5-5 to TRBJ2-6; TRBD1 agrees at 8 bases. The CDR3 is 19 residues long. Germline loops: CDR1 SGHKS, CDR2 YYEKEE (reference sequence). V shed 5 bases, J shed 1 base, and the junction held 14 bases outside the gene matches. CDR3 nucleotide sequence: TGTGCCAGCAGACAGGGGGTGGGTTGGGATAAATCTGGGGCCAACGTCCTGACTTTC. Its translation: CASRQGVGWDKSGANVLTF.